Following are 19 T cell receptor beta chains from one sample sequenced in a study of identical twins. TCRdb re-called the 5' RACE reads with MiXCR, one entry per CDR3 protein. The table records 1.5 million to 2 million distinct CDR3 sequences, about 32% of them present only once. Material: cord blood. All receptors derive from a newborn girl in good health.

This clonotype was detected ten times or more. Compared with germline, one end of the junction differs, possibly owing to a read error. V and J are TRBV12-3 or TRBV12-4 and TRBJ2-1; 11 bases line up with TRBD2. The CDR3 has 15 amino acids. The CDR3 region has the DNA TGCGCCAGCAGCTTGACTAGCGGGAACTACAATGAGCAGTTCTTC. Translated, it gives CASSLTSGNYNEQFF.

This clonotype was seen a handful of times. The chain has TRBV5-1 and TRBJ2-3; 15 bases fit TRBD2. V dropped 4 bases and J dropped 2; count of bases not matched to a gene: 2. The CDR3 sequence is 16 residues long. Per germline, CDR1 SGHRS and CDR2 YFSETQ. As DNA, the CDR3 is TGCGCCAGCAGCGGGACTAGCGGGGGGAACACAGATACGCAGTATTTT. Translated: CASSGTSGGNTDTQYF. Using reference TRBV5-1 and TRBJ2-3 for the parts outside the CDR3, the full variable domain is KAGVTQTPRYLIKTRGQQVTLSCSPISGHRSVSWYQQTPGQGLQFLFEYFSETQRNKGNFPGRFSGRQFSNSRSEMNVSTLELGDSALYLCASSGTSGGNTDTQYFGPGTRLTVL.

This clonotype showed up just a few times. The J gene is TRBJ2-1, the V gene TRBV3-1, with 14 bases matching TRBD2. Germline trimming cut 4 bases from V and 4 bases from J; bases unmatched to any gene: 6. The CDR3 is 17 amino acids. CDR1 LGHDT and CDR2 YNNKEL come from the germline V gene (reference sequence). The CDR3 DNA is TGTGCCAGCAGCCCCTCCCGGACTAGCGGGAGGTACAATGAGCAGTTCTTC. It translates to CASSPSRTSGRYNEQFF.

This clonotype has a count of ten or more. The chain couples TRBV25-1 to TRBJ2-1; 11 nucleotides align to TRBD2. Germline V gene lookup returns CDR1 MGHDK and CDR2 SYGVNS. V was clipped by 4 bases and J by 14 bases; unmatched bases: 4. CDR3 length: 12 residues. CDR3 sequence reads: CASSVLAGAKFF. The CDR3 DNA follows: TGTGCCAGCAGTGTACTAGCGGGAGCGAAGTTCTTC.

The chain couples TRBV25-1 to TRBJ2-3; the D is unclear. V was clipped by 9 bases and J by 6 bases, with 7 bases between them. The CDR3 totals 10 residues. In germline, CDR1 is MGHDK, CDR2 SYGVNS. The CDR3 loop is CASKEDTQYF. In DNA form, the CDR3 reads TGTGCCAGTAAAGAGGATACGCAGTATTTT.

This clonotype showed up just a few times. This chain joins TRBV20-1 and TRBJ2-7, with TRBD1 as a possible D gene (6 bases). Germline CDR1 DFQATT, CDR2 SNEGSKA (reference sequence). Trimming took 2 bases from V and 7 from J, leaving 15 bases between them. The CDR3 loop spans 13 amino acids. The DNA for the CDR3 is TGCAGTGCTAGACCCGACCTCAGGGGAGAGCAGTACTTC. It encodes CSARPDLRGEQYF.

This clonotype was seen once. This chain connects TRBV20-1 to TRBJ2-7, with D perhaps matching TRBD2 (5 bases). The CDR3 length is 19 residues. Germline values: CDR1 DFQATT, CDR2 SNEGSKA (reference sequence). Deletions cut 4 bases from V and 1 base from J, with 29 bases between. The CDR3 reads CSANRWAGRLSGFSYEQYF. The CDR3 coding sequence is TGCAGTGCTAATCGGTGGGCGGGCCGGCTGTCGGGGTTTTCCTACGAGCAGTACTTC.

V usage is TRBV11-2 and J usage is TRBJ1-2; D remains unclear. Germline V gene data show CDR1 as SGHAT and CDR2 as FQNNGV. The CDR3 loop spans 12 amino acids. Trimming cost V 3 bases and J 8 bases, with 10 bases left between them. CDR3 nucleotides: TGTGCCAGCAGCTTCACTAGGGAGGGCTACACCTTC. As protein: CASSFTREGYTF.

J is TRBJ1-5 and V is TRBV4-2; the D is unclear. CDR3 length: 16 residues. Deletions cut 0 bases from V and 6 bases from J, with 15 bases between. Germline V gene sequence: CDR1 LGHNA, CDR2 YNFKEQ. The CDR3 DNA reads as TGTGCCAGCAGCCAAGAGGAGGGAGAGGTCGGTCAGCCCCAGCATTTT. The encoded protein is CASSQEEGEVGQPQHF.

The chain is built from TRBV20-1 and TRBJ2-1; the D gene is possibly TRBD1 (6 bases). In germline, CDR1 is DFQATT, CDR2 SNEGSKA (reference sequence). Trimming pared 6 bases from V and 7 bases from J, leaving 13 bases between. CDR3 length equals 12 residues. CDR3 DNA sequence: TGCAGTGCCCGGAGGACAGTTAATGAGCAGTTCTTC. Amino acid sequence: CSARRTVNEQFF.

This clonotype occurred a few times. The V gene is TRBV5-1, the J gene TRBJ1-1; D perhaps matches TRBD1 (6 bases). CDR1 and CDR2 (germline): SGHRS, YFSETQ. This CDR3 spans 15 amino acids. Trimming removed 0 bases from V and 5 bases from J, with 14 bases in between. The CDR3 is CASSLVAGEGTEAFF. In nucleotides, the CDR3 is TGCGCCAGCAGCTTGGTGGCAGGGGAAGGAACTGAAGCTTTCTTT.

This clonotype came up a few times. The chain joins TRBV28 to TRBJ2-7; 8 nucleotides align to TRBD1. V lost 4 bases to trimming and J lost 1 base; unmatched junction nucleotides: 12. Germline CDR1 MDHEN, CDR2 SYDVKM. There are 17 residues in the CDR3. CDR3 DNA sequence: TGTGCCAGCAGTTCGACCCCCCGTAGGACAGGGTCCTACGAGCAGTACTTC. It codes for CASSSTPRRTGSYEQYF.

This clonotype came up many times. One junction end disagrees with the germline gene, perhaps due to a read error. The chain couples TRBV5-1 to TRBJ2-3, with D hard to call. Germline assignment: CDR1 SGHRS and CDR2 YFSETQ. The CDR3 runs 12 residues. The CDR3 loop is CASSLVTDTQYF. CDR3 nucleotide sequence: TGTGCCAGCAGCTTAGTAACAGATACGCAGTATTTT.

The J gene is TRBJ1-2, the V gene TRBV7-2, with D unresolved. Trimming took off 2 bases at V and 5 bases at J, with 15 bases between the two ends. The CDR3 has 15 amino acids. Germline V CDR1 and CDR2: SGHTA, FQGNSA. CDR3 residues: CASSLREGTTYGYTF. DNA of the CDR3: TGTGCCAGCAGCTTAAGGGAGGGAACTACTTATGGCTACACCTTC.

This clonotype was seen only a few times. This sequence joins TRBV19 and TRBJ1-6; 7 bases are shared with TRBD1. V lost 9 bases and J lost 6; bases outside the gene matches: 11. CDR1 and CDR2 (germline): LNHDA, SQIVND (reference sequence). This CDR3 contains 15 residues. The CDR3 bases are TGTGCCAGCGACGCGGGGGGACAGCCTAATTCACCCCTCCACTTT. Translation gives CASDAGGQPNSPLHF.

Here the CDR3 reads CASSGYTQYF. DNA for the CDR3: TGTGCCAGCAGCGGTTATACGCAGTATTTT. The gene calls are TRBV12-3 or TRBV12-4 and TRBJ2-3; D not resolved. V lost 6 bases, J lost 7 bases, and 5 bases lay in between. The CDR3 has 10 residues.

V gene TRBV9 combines with J gene TRBJ1-1; D not certain. The CDR3 has 14 amino acids. Trimming cost V 0 bases and J 5 bases, with 11 bases left between them. In germline, CDR1 is SGDLS, CDR2 YYNGEE. This CDR3 reads CASSVVPGMTEAFF. The DNA for the CDR3 is TGTGCCAGCAGCGTAGTCCCGGGGATGACTGAAGCTTTCTTT. The full variable domain, its missing parts supplied by reference TRBV9 and TRBJ1-1, is DSGVTQTPKHLITATGQRVTLRCSPRSGDLSVYWYQQSLDQGLQFLIQYYNGEERAKGNILERFSAQQFPDLHSELNLSSLELGDSALYFCASSVVPGMTEAFFGQGTRLTVV.

The V call is TRBV27, the J call TRBJ1-1, with TRBD1 matching over 9 bases. Germline CDR1 is MNHEY and CDR2 is SMNVEV (reference sequence). The V gene end was trimmed by 8 bases and the J gene end by 0 bases; junction bases not matched to a gene: 16. The CDR3 has 18 residues. In nucleotides, the CDR3 is TGTGCCAGCTCATCCTCGCACAGGGGGCTCCCTATGAACACTGAAGCTTTCTTT. Its translation is CASSSSHRGLPMNTEAFF.

This clonotype was detected only a few times. The chain joins TRBV12-3 or TRBV12-4 to TRBJ2-1; perhaps TRBD2 as D (5 bases). V lost 5 bases, J lost 2 bases, and 16 bases lay in between. This CDR3 comprises 16 residues. The CDR3 sequence: CASSARYTRAYNEQFF. DNA of the CDR3: TGTGCCAGCAGTGCCCGTTATACGCGGGCCTACAATGAGCAGTTCTTC.